Below, 3 T cell receptor beta chains from the same sample are listed, as sequenced in a study of early T cells in non-severe SARS-CoV-2 infection (dated by TCRdb to the early 2020s). The library came from 5' RACE. Instrument on record: NextSeq 500. In-frame beta chains were kept once TCRdb had trimmed the public reads at Q25 with fastp and called clones with MiXCR. CDR3 protein duplicates are merged, each entry listing the most common genes and DNA. This sample lists some 71,000 distinct CDR3 sequences; approximately 12% were detected once. The ten largest clonotypes hold approximately 6.4% of the sample. Material: whole blood. The receptors here all came from an adult who was a healthcare worker with PCR-confirmed SARS-CoV-2 infection or an uninfected control (not recorded which).

Concerning this clonotype itself: A much larger clone is a single base away; this may be a read error. The V gene is TRBV3-1, the J gene TRBJ2-1, with 7 bases aligning to TRBD1. The CDR3 consists of 16 residues. Germline loops: CDR1 LGHDT, CDR2 YNNKEL (reference sequence). CDR3 protein: CANSQEQGNSYNEQFF. CDR3 coding DNA: TGTGCCAACAGCCAAGAACAGGGGAACTCCTACAATGAGCAGTTCTTC.

In its sample, this clonotype was seen many times. This chain uses TRBV29-1 with TRBJ2-1; unclear D gene. CDR3 length: 13 residues. The V gene's germline CDR1 is SQVTM and CDR2 ANQGSEA. Deletions cut 3 bases from V and 9 bases from J, with 15 bases between. This chain's CDR3 is CSVDSLSGIEQFF. CDR3 bases: TGCAGCGTTGATAGTTTATCGGGCATTGAGCAGTTCTTC.

About this clonotype: One end of the junction does not line up with germline, which may come from a read error. The CDR3 DNA follows: TGCGCCAACAGCCAAGTAGCGGGGCGTGGCACCGGGGAGCTGTTTTTT. Protein sequence: CANSQVAGRGTGELFF. This sequence joins TRBV4-1 and TRBJ2-2; 8 nucleotides line up with TRBD2. The CDR3 runs 16 residues. In germline, CDR1 is MGHRA, CDR2 YSYEKL.